This entry is about one T cell receptor beta chain. The data derive from a study of blood T cell repertoires in COVID-19. The overall study: Both acute and convalescent COVID-19 samples were obtained from the United States, Italy and Spain. PBMCs, B-cell-depleted T cells, or T cells provided the cDNA or gDNA that made up the material.

CDR1 is SGHDT, CDR2 YYEEEE, per germline. V lost 6 bases to trimming and J lost 7 bases; unmatched junction nucleotides: 11. CDR3 size: 15 residues. The authors' processing: Reference gene primer amplification gave nucleated cell count estimates. Sequencing used immunoSEQ multiplex PCR; TCRdb keeps in-frame clones, though not all of them. Clone size and the V and J calls come from that table; the DNA yielded D and trimming. In the table there are under 250,000 clones, 84% of which are singletons. The sample was peripheral blood. The TCR sequence derives from a man over 45 with active or convalescent COVID-19. This chain uses TRBV5-6 with TRBJ1-2; 11 bases agree with TRBD1. This chain's CDR3 is CASTGAGTGGFGYTF. The DNA of the CDR3 is TGTGCCAGCACCGGTGCCGGGACAGGGGGGTTTGGCTACACCTTC. Together with reference TRBV5-6 and TRBJ1-2, the CDR3 gives the full variable domain: DAGVTQSPTHLIKTRGQQVTLRCSPKSGHDTVSWYQQALGQGPQFIFQYYEEEERQRGNFPDRFSGHQFPNYSSELNVNALLLGDSALYLCASTGAGTGGFGYTFGSGTRLTVV.